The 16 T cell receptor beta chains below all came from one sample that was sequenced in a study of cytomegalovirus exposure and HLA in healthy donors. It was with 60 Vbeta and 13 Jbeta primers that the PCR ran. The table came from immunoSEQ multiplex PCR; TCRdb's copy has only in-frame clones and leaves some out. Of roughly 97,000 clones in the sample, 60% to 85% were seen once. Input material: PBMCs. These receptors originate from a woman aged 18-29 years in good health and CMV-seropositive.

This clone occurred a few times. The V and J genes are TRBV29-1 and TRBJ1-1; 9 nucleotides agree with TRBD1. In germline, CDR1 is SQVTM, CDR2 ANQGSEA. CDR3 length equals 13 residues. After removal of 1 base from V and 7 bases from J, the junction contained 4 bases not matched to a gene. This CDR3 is CSVEGRDRVEAFF. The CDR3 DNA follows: TGCAGCGTTGAAGGTCGGGACAGGGTTGAAGCTTTCTTT.

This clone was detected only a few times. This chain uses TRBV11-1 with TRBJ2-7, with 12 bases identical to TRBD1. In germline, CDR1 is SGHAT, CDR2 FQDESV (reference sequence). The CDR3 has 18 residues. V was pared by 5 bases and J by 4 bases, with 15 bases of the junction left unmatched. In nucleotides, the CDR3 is TGTGCCAGCAGCACCCAAGCCGGGACAGGGGGCTTTGTGTACGAGCAGTACTTC. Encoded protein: CASSTQAGTGGFVYEQYF. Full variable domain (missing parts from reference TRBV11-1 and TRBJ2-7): EAEVAQSPRYKITEKSQAVAFWCDPISGHATLYWYRQILGQGPELLVQFQDESVVDDSQLPKDRFSAERLKGVDSTLKIQPAELGDSAMYLCASSTQAGTGGFVYEQYFGPGTRLTVT.

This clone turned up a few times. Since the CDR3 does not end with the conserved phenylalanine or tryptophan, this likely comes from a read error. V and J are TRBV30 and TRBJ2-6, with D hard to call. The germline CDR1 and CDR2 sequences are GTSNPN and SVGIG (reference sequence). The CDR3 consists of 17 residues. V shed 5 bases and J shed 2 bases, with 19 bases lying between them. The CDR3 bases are TGTGCCTGGGACCAGCTAGGCAGTGGGGCTGGGGCCAACGTCCTGACTGTC. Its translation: CAWDQLGSGAGANVLTV.

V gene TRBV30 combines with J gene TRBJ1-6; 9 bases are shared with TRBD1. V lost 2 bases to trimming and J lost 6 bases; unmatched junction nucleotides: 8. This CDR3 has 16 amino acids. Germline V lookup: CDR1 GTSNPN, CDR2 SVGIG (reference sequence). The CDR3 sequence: CAWSPRDRAPNSPLHF. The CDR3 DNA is TGTGCCTGGAGTCCTCGGGACAGGGCCCCTAATTCACCCCTCCACTTT. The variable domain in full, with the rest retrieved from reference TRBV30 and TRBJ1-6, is SQTIHQWPATLVQPVGSPLSLECTVEGTSNPNLYWYRQAAGRGLQLLFYSVGIGQISSEVPQNLSASRPQDRQFILSSKKLLLSDSGFYLCAWSPRDRAPNSPLHFGNGTRLTVT.

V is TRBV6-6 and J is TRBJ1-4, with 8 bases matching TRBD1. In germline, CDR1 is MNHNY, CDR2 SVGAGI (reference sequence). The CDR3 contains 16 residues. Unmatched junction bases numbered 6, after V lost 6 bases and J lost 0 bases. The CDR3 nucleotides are TGTGCCAGCAGCATAACAGGGGGAGCAACTAATGAAAAACTGTTTTTT. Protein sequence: CASSITGGATNEKLFF.

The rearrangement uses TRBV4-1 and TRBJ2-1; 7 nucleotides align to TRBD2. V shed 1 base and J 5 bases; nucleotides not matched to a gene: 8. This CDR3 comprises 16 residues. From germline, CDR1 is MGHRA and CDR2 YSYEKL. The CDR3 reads CASSQAGRAADNEQFF. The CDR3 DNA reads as TGCGCCAGCAGCCAAGCAGGGAGGGCGGCAGACAATGAGCAGTTCTTC.

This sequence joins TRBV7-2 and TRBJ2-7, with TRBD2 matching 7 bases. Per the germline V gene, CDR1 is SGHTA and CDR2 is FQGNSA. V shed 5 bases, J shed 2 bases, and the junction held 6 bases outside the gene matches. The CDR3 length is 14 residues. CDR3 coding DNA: TGTGCCAGCAGCCCAGCGGGAACCCCCTACGAGCAGTACTTC. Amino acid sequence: CASSPAGTPYEQYF.

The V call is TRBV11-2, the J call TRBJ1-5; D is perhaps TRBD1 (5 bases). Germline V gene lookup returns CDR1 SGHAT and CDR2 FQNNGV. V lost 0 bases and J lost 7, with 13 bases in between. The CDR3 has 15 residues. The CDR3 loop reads CASSLDGAVGQPQHF. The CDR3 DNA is TGTGCCAGCAGCTTAGATGGGGCAGTCGGACAGCCCCAGCATTTT.

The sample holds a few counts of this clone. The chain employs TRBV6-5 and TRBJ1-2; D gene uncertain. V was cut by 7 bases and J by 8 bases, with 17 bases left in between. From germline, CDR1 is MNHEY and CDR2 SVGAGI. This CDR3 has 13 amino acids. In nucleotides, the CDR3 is TGTGCCAGCACCGACGCAGAGGGTACGGGCTACACCTTC. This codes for CASTDAEGTGYTF.

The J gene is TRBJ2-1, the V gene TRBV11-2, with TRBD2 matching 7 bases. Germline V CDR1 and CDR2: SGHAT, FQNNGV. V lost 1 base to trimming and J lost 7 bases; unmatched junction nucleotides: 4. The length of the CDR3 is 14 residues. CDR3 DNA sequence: TGTGCCAGCAGCTTAGCGGGCGGGAGAAATGAGCAGTTCTTC. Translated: CASSLAGGRNEQFF.

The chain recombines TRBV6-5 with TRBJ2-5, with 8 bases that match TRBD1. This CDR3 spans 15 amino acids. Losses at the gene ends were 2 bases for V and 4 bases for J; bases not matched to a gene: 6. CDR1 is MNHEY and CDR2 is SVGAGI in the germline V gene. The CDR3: CASSYAGGWIETQYF. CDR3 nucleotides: TGTGCCAGCAGTTACGCAGGGGGCTGGATAGAGACCCAGTACTTC.

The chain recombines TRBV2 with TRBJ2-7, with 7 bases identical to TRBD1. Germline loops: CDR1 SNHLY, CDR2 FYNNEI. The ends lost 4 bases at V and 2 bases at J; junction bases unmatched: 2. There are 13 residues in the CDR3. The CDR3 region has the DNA TGTGCCAGCAGTGGAGGACAGGCCTACGAGCAGTACTTC. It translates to CASSGGQAYEQYF.

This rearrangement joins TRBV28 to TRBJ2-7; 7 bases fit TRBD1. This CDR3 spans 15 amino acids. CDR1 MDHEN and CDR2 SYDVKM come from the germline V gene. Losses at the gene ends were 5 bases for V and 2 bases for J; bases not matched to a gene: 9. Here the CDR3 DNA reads TGTGCCAGCAGTACGAGAGGGACAGCTACCTACGAGCAGTACTTC. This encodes CASSTRGTATYEQYF.

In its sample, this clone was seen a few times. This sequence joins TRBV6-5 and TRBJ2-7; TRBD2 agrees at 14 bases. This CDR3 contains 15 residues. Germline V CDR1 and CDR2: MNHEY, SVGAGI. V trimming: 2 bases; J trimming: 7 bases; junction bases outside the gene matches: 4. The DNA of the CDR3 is TGTGCCAGCAGTTACGAGGGACTAGCGGGAGTTGAGCAGTACTTC. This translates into CASSYEGLAGVEQYF.

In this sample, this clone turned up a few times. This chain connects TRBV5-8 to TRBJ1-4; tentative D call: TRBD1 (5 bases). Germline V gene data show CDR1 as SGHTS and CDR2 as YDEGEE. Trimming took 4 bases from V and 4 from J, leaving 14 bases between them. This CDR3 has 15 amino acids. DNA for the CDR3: TGTGCCAGCAGCCCTTGGGGCGTCGGTAATGAAAAACTGTTTTTT. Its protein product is CASSPWGVGNEKLFF.

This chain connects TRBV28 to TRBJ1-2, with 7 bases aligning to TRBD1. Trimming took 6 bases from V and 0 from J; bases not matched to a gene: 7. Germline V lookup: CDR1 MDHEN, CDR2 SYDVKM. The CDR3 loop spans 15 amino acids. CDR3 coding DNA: TGTGCCAGCAGCCGAACAGGGGCTTCTAACTATGGCTACACCTTC. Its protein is CASSRTGASNYGYTF.